One and the same sample provided the 31 T cell receptor beta chains below, sequenced in a study of CD8 T cells in Susac syndrome. An input of roughly 0.5 to 1 ug of RNA was subjected to reverse transcription using random hexamers. One entry per CDR3 protein, called by TCRdb with MiXCR from the immunoSEQ multiplex PCR reads. The table shows hundreds of thousands of distinct CDR3 sequences, with approximately 94% occurring only once. The sample was CD4+ T cells from PBMCs. These receptors all come from a human donor with Susac syndrome.

The chain joins TRBV5-1 to TRBJ1-2; D may be TRBD1 (5 bases). From germline, CDR1 is SGHRS and CDR2 YFSETQ. CDR3 length: 13 amino acids. Trimming shortened V by 0 bases and J by 4 bases, and 7 bases separated the two germline ends. The CDR3 here is CASSLDRTYGYTF. The CDR3 DNA reads TGCGCCAGCAGCTTGGACAGGACCTATGGCTACACCTTC. The full variable domain, its missing parts supplied by reference TRBV5-1 and TRBJ1-2, is KAGVTQTPRYLIKTRGQQVTLSCSPISGHRSVSWYQQTPGQGLQFLFEYFSETQRNKGNFPGRFSGRQFSNSRSEMNVSTLELGDSALYLCASSLDRTYGYTFGSGTRLTVV.

Only one count was recorded for this clonotype. V usage is TRBV5-1 and J usage is TRBJ2-5, with D unresolved. The CDR3 runs 14 residues. Germline lookup yields CDR1 SGHRS and CDR2 YFSETQ. With 3 bases removed from V and 5 bases from J, the gap between germline ends came to 14 bases. The CDR3 DNA reads TGCGCCAGCAGCTCGCCGGGCGGCGCGGAGACCCAGTACTTC. Protein product: CASSSPGGAETQYF.

Of note for this clonotype: Its ends do not fully match the called genes, so a read error is possible. J is TRBJ2-5 and V is TRBV7-7; unclear D gene. There are 18 residues in the CDR3. Germline loops: CDR1 SSHAT, CDR2 FNYEAQ (reference sequence). The CDR3, as DNA: TGTGCTAGCAGCTTAGGTTCTGGCGCACGCATCAACCAAGAGACCCAGTACTTC. Translating it yields CASSLGSGARINQETQYF.

V is TRBV10-3 and J is TRBJ2-6, with D possibly called TRBD1 or TRBD2 (5 bases each). This CDR3 is 14 amino acids long. V lost 4 bases and J lost 1, with 5 bases in between. The germline V gene has CDR1 ENHRY and CDR2 SYGVKD. The CDR3 here is CAISGGSGANVLTF. In nucleotides, the CDR3 is TGTGCCATCAGTGGGGGGTCTGGGGCCAACGTCCTGACTTTC.

The gene calls are TRBV29-1 and TRBJ2-3; D is ambiguous. The CDR3 has 14 amino acids. Between the trimmed V and J ends, which lost 0 bases and 0 bases, there was a span of 7 bases. Germline CDR1 reads SQVTM; CDR2 reads ANQGSEA. CDR3 bases: TGCAGCGTTGAAGATTCAGTTAGCACAGATACGCAGTATTTT. Amino acids: CSVEDSVSTDTQYF.

The chain employs TRBV29-1 and TRBJ2-1, with 14 bases fitting TRBD2. Germline V CDR1 and CDR2: SQVTM, ANQGSEA. V lost 3 bases and J lost 7; bases outside the gene matches: 11. This CDR3 contains 17 residues. The CDR3 sequence is CSVEGLAGEGSGNEQFF. The CDR3 nucleotides read TGCAGCGTTGAGGGACTAGCGGGGGAGGGTTCCGGAAATGAGCAGTTCTTC.

J is TRBJ1-5 and V is TRBV7-8; TRBD1 matches at 11 bases. The CDR3 runs to 18 residues. Germline trimming cut 4 bases from V and 0 bases from J; bases unmatched to any gene: 8. From germline, CDR1 is SGHVS and CDR2 FQNEAQ. The CDR3 coding sequence is TGTGCCAGCAGCTCTGGACAGGGGGCTGGAAATAGCAATCAGCCCCAGCATTTT. It translates to CASSSGQGAGNSNQPQHF.

V and J are TRBV28 and TRBJ1-2, with D uncertain. This CDR3 spans 10 amino acids. Germline CDR1 and CDR2: MDHEN and SYDVKM. V shed 6 bases and J shed 6 bases, with 5 bases lying between them. CDR3 DNA sequence: TGTGCCAGCAGCGGAAATGGCTACACCTTC. It encodes CASSGNGYTF.

This sequence joins TRBV5-1 and TRBJ1-1; no clear D gene. CDR3 length: 14 residues. V was clipped by 1 base and J by 1 base, with 8 bases between them. Looked up from germline, CDR1 is SGHRS and CDR2 is YFSETQ. The CDR3 coding sequence is TGCGCCAGCAGCTTGCTGGCCGCGAACACTGAAGCTTTCTTT. This translates into CASSLLAANTEAFF.

This clonotype appeared once. V usage is TRBV30 and J usage is TRBJ1-5; a possible D gene is TRBD1 (6 bases). The CDR3 runs 15 residues. Germline-derived CDR1 and CDR2 are GTSNPN and SVGIG (reference sequence). Trimming cost V 2 bases and J 7 bases, with 18 bases left between them. The CDR3 bases are TGTGCCTGGAGTACGTCCGGGGGCGGACCCCAGCCCCAGCATTTT. Translated: CAWSTSGGGPQPQHF.

The chain carries TRBV9 and TRBJ1-1; D possibly corresponds to TRBD1 (6 bases). Germline V lookup: CDR1 SGDLS, CDR2 YYNGEE. Trimming pared 4 bases from V and 5 bases from J, leaving 15 bases between. CDR3 size: 14 residues. The CDR3 DNA is TGTGCCAGCAGCCTCATAACCGGGACAACTGAAGCTTTCTTT. The encoded protein is CASSLITGTTEAFF.

The chain combines TRBV4-3 with TRBJ1-5; D gene ambiguous. Deletions cut 0 bases from V and 1 base from J, with 10 bases between. Germline lookup yields CDR1 LGHNA and CDR2 YSLEER. The CDR3 spans 16 residues. Here the CDR3 DNA reads TGCGCCAGCAGCCAAGATCTGCGGGCCAGCAATCAGCCCCAGCATTTT. Protein sequence: CASSQDLRASNQPQHF.

V and J are TRBV27 and TRBJ1-2, with TRBD1 matching 9 bases. V lost 6 bases, J lost 4 bases, and 6 bases stayed unmatched. The CDR3 runs 14 residues. Germline V CDR1 and CDR2: MNHEY, SMNVEV (reference sequence). The CDR3 spells CASRPGQGSYGYTF. The CDR3, as DNA: TGTGCCAGCAGACCGGGACAGGGTAGCTATGGCTACACCTTC.

This clonotype showed up just once. This chain joins TRBV20-1 and TRBJ1-2, with D perhaps TRBD1 (5 bases). The CDR3 sequence is 14 residues long. Trimming shortened V by 1 base and J by 8 bases, and 17 bases separated the two germline ends. Germline V gene sequence: CDR1 DFQATT, CDR2 SNEGSKA (reference sequence). CDR3 sequence reads: CSARVEKGLGGYTF. In DNA, the CDR3 is TGCAGTGCTAGAGTAGAAAAGGGGCTAGGGGGCTACACCTTC.

The V and J genes are TRBV14 and TRBJ1-6; a possible D gene is TRBD1 (5 bases). V gave up 4 bases and J gave up 4 bases, with 8 bases separating them. From germline, CDR1 is SGHDN and CDR2 FVKESK. There are 14 residues in the CDR3. The DNA for the CDR3 is TGTGCCAGCAGCCTCCGACAGTATAATTCACCCCTCCACTTT. It yields the protein CASSLRQYNSPLHF.

The chain combines TRBV4-3 with TRBJ2-7; D may be TRBD2 (6 bases). The CDR3 covers 13 residues. Trimming took 5 bases from V and 1 from J, leaving 9 bases between them. Per the germline V gene, CDR1 is LGHNA and CDR2 is YSLEER. The CDR3 region is CASSSGLSYEQYF. Written as DNA, the CDR3 is TGCGCCAGCAGCTCGGGACTGTCCTACGAGCAGTACTTC.

This clonotype was seen more than once but under ten times. This chain connects TRBV24-1 to TRBJ2-6; D might be TRBD2 (5 bases). In germline, CDR1 is KGHDR, CDR2 SFDVKD. V gave up 3 bases and J gave up 2 bases, with 10 bases separating them. The CDR3 totals 16 residues. The CDR3 DNA follows: TGTGCCACCAGTGATCCCCGGGGAACTGGGGCCAACGTCCTGACTTTC. This codes for CATSDPRGTGANVLTF.

The gene calls are TRBV7-3 and TRBJ2-6; D is possibly TRBD1 (5 bases). The CDR3 is made up of 15 amino acids. The V end lost 5 bases, the J end lost 2 bases, and 10 bases lay between the germline ends. Germline values: CDR1 SGHTA, CDR2 FQGTGA. The CDR3 region is CASSAGWAGANVLTF. In DNA form, the CDR3 reads TGTGCCAGCAGCGCAGGGTGGGCTGGGGCCAACGTCCTGACTTTC.

The V and J genes are TRBV20-1 and TRBJ2-3; either TRBD1 or TRBD2 may fit D (7 bases each). Germline assignment: CDR1 DFQATT and CDR2 SNEGSKA (reference sequence). Trimming took 6 bases from V and 4 from J, leaving 11 bases between them. The CDR3 is 12 residues long. CDR3 loop: CSAQGGPDTQYF. Here the CDR3 DNA reads TGCAGTGCGCAGGGGGGGCCAGATACGCAGTATTTT.

The chain combines TRBV4-2 with TRBJ2-5; 9 bases fit TRBD2. The germline V gene has CDR1 LGHNA and CDR2 YNFKEQ. CDR3 length: 15 amino acids. V dropped 4 bases and J dropped 3; count of bases not matched to a gene: 6. The CDR3 sequence: CASSRGAGGEETQYF. CDR3 nucleotides: TGTGCCAGCAGCCGGGGAGCGGGGGGTGAAGAGACCCAGTACTTC.

This chain uses TRBV30 with TRBJ2-7; a possible D gene is TRBD2 (5 bases). Germline V gene data show CDR1 as GTSNPN and CDR2 as SVGIG (reference sequence). The CDR3 contains 13 residues. Trimming removed 3 bases from V and 7 bases from J, with 16 bases in between. DNA of the CDR3: TGTGCCTGGAGCCCGGGCAGCCGGGGAGAGCAGTACTTC. Protein sequence: CAWSPGSRGEQYF.

The CDR3 DNA sequence: TGCGCCAGCAGCCAATCCGGGACTAGCGGGGGGGCGACAGATACGCAGTATTTT. It is translated as CASSQSGTSGGATDTQYF. The chain recombines TRBV4-1 with TRBJ2-3, with TRBD2 matching 16 bases. Trimming removed 2 bases from V and 3 bases from J; junction bases left unmatched: 5. Germline V lookup: CDR1 MGHRA, CDR2 YSYEKL. CDR3 length equals 18 residues.

V usage is TRBV2 and J usage is TRBJ2-5; D may match TRBD1 or TRBD2 (5 bases each). Germline CDR1 SNHLY, CDR2 FYNNEI. The CDR3 sequence is 16 residues long. The germline V and J ends were trimmed by 2 bases and 5 bases, with 18 bases remaining between them. In nucleotides, the CDR3 is TGTGCCAGCAGTGAAAGGGGACGGGGCACCGGGGAGACCCAGTACTTC. Protein sequence: CASSERGRGTGETQYF.

The chain joins TRBV2 to TRBJ2-7; D may be TRBD2 (5 bases). Trimming pared 1 base from V and 6 bases from J, leaving 10 bases between. The germline V gene has CDR1 SNHLY and CDR2 FYNNEI. The CDR3 spans 13 residues. CDR3 nucleotides: TGTGCCAGCAGTGAAGGAAGAGAGGGCGAGCAGTACTTC. This sequence encodes CASSEGREGEQYF.

The CDR3 region is CASSPTGHSVTGELFF. The CDR3 bases are TGTGCCAGCAGCCCCACGGGACACTCAGTCACCGGGGAGCTGTTTTTT. V gene TRBV6-1 combines with J gene TRBJ2-2, with D tentatively TRBD1 (6 bases). V lost 6 bases to trimming and J lost 4 bases, with 18 bases between them. The CDR3 covers 16 residues. Germline V gene lookup returns CDR1 MNHNS and CDR2 SASEGT.

This clonotype turned up a few times. This sequence joins TRBV20-1 and TRBJ2-2; D tentatively reads TRBD1 or TRBD2 (5 bases each). The germline V and J ends were trimmed by 6 bases and 3 bases, with 11 bases remaining between them. The CDR3 is 13 residues long. Germline CDR1 reads DFQATT; CDR2 reads SNEGSKA (reference sequence). CDR3 coding DNA: TGCAGTGCGTTCGGGACCGACACCGGGGAGCTGTTTTTT. This encodes CSAFGTDTGELFF.

The genes are TRBV4-2 and TRBJ1-5; D is undetermined. The V gene lost 0 bases and the J gene lost 0 bases, with 6 bases spanning the gap. Germline CDR1 and CDR2: LGHNA and YNFKEQ. The CDR3 has 15 residues. The CDR3 sequence: CASSQDGDSNQPQHF. DNA for the CDR3: TGTGCCAGCAGCCAAGATGGGGATAGCAATCAGCCCCAGCATTTT.

CDR3 bases: TGCAGTGCGAAGGACAGGCTCGAAGCTTTCTTT. Encoded protein: CSAKDRLEAFF. V usage is TRBV20-1 and J usage is TRBJ1-1; 7 bases align to TRBD1. CDR1 is DFQATT and CDR2 is SNEGSKA in the germline V gene (reference sequence). The CDR3 runs to 11 residues. The V segment lost 6 bases and the J segment 8 bases; nucleotides outside the gene matches: 6.

The rearrangement links TRBV5-1 to TRBJ2-7; a possible D gene is TRBD1 (6 bases). This CDR3 spans 13 amino acids. The germline V gene has CDR1 SGHRS and CDR2 YFSETQ. Between the trimmed V and J ends, which lost 6 bases and 2 bases, there was a span of 12 bases. Here the CDR3 DNA reads TGCGCCAGCAAAGTACAGGGAGCCTACGAGCAGTACTTC. Translated, it gives CASKVQGAYEQYF.

This chain connects TRBV15 to TRBJ2-6; D may be TRBD2 (6 bases). Germline V lookup: CDR1 LNHNV, CDR2 YYDKDF (reference sequence). The CDR3 totals 19 residues. V was cut by 0 bases and J by 0 bases, with 15 bases left in between. The CDR3 spells CATSRDGPGGVSGANVLTF. DNA for the CDR3: TGTGCCACCAGCAGAGATGGCCCCGGGGGAGTCTCTGGGGCCAACGTCCTGACTTTC.

In nucleotides, the CDR3 is TGTGCCAGCAGCTTAGGCCGGGGCTTGAACTCCTACGAGCAGTACTTC. The encoded protein is CASSLGRGLNSYEQYF. The rearrangement joins TRBV13 to TRBJ2-7, with D perhaps matching TRBD1 or TRBD2 (5 bases each). This CDR3 has 16 residues. V was pared by 0 bases and J by 0 bases, with 12 bases between. The V gene's germline CDR1 is PRHDT and CDR2 FYEKMQ (reference sequence).